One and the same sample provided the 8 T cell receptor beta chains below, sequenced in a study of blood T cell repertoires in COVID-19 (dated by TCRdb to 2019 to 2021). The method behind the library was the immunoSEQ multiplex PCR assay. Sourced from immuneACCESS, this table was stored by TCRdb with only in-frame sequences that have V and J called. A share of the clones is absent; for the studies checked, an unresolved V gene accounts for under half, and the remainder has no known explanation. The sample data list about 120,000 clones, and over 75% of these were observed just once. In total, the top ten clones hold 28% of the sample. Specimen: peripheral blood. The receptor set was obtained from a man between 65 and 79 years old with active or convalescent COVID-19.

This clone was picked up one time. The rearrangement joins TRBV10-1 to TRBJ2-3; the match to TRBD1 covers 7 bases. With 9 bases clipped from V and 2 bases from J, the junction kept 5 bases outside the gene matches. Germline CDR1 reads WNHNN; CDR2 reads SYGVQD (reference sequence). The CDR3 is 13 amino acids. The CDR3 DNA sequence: TGCGCCAGGTTGACAGGGCACACAGATACGCAGTATTTT. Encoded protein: CARLTGHTDTQYF.

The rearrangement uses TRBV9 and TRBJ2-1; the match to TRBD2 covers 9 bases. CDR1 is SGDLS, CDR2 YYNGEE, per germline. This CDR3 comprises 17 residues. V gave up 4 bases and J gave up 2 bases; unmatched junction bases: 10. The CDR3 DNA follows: TGTGCCAGCAGCTCCAGTGGGACTAGCTTTCCCTACAATGAGCAGTTCTTC. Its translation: CASSSSGTSFPYNEQFF.

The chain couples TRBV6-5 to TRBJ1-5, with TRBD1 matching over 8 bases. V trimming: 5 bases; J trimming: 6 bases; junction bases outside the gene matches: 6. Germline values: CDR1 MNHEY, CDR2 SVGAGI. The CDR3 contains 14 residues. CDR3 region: CASSRSGGGQPQHF. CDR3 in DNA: TGTGCCAGCAGTCGGTCAGGGGGCGGTCAGCCCCAGCATTTT.

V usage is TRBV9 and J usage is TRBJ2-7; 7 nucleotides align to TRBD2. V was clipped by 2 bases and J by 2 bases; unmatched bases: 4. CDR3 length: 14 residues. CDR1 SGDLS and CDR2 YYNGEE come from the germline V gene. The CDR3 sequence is CASSVAGTTYEQYF. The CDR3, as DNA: TGTGCCAGCAGCGTGGCCGGGACTACCTACGAGCAGTACTTC.

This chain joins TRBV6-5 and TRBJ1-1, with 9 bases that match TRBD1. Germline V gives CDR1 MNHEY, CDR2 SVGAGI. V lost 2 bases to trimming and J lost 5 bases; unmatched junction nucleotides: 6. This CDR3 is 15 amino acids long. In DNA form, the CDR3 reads TGTGCCAGCAGTTACCGGGGGACAGGGAAAACTGAAGCTTTCTTT. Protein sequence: CASSYRGTGKTEAFF.

The CDR3 bases are TGCGCCAGCAGCTTGTGGTCAGGCCTTGGGCAAGAGACCCAGTACTTC. This sequence encodes CASSLWSGLGQETQYF. This chain connects TRBV5-1 to TRBJ2-5; D not resolved. Germline V lookup: CDR1 SGHRS, CDR2 YFSETQ. CDR3 length: 16 residues. Trimming pared 1 base from V and 2 bases from J, leaving 15 bases between. Based on the CDR3 plus reference TRBV5-1 and TRBJ2-5, the full variable domain is KAGVTQTPRYLIKTRGQQVTLSCSPISGHRSVSWYQQTPGQGLQFLFEYFSETQRNKGNFPGRFSGRQFSNSRSEMNVSTLELGDSALYLCASSLWSGLGQETQYFGPGTRLLVL.

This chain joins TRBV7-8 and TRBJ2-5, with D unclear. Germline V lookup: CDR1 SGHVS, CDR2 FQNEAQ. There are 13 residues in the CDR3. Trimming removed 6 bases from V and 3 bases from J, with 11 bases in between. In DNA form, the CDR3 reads TGTGCCAGCAGAGCTAGGTTTAAAGAGACCCAGTACTTC. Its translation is CASRARFKETQYF.

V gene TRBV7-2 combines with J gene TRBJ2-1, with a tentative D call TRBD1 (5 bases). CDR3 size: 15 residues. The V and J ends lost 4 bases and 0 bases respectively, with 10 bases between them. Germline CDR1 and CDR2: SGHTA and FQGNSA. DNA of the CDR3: TGTGCCAGCAGCTCCCCGGACACCTCCTACAATGAGCAGTTCTTC. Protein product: CASSSPDTSYNEQFF.